This T cell receptor beta chain appears in the sequencing data of a study of T-cell memory formation after mild COVID-19. Study context: In these data, TCR clusters were largely donor specific.

TCRdb redid the calling of the 5' RACE reads with MiXCR, one entry per CDR3 protein. The sample has 150,000 or so distinct CDR3 sequences; 11% are singletons. Findings and caveats of the study: CD4/CD8 balance characterized clones contracting day 15 to 85, and CD4+ skew characterized later expanders. Second-wave clones reaching peak frequency on day 37 lacked confirmed SARS-CoV-2 specificity.

Details on this clonotype: Its target is unknown.

From germline, CDR1 is SEHNR and CDR2 FQNEAQ (reference sequence). The CDR3 is 16 amino acids. Trimming cost V 8 bases and J 2 bases, with 19 bases left between them. J is TRBJ2-1 and V is TRBV7-9; D not certain. The sequence was collected from a man aged 18 to 30 who had mild COVID-19 (a few samples of this study predate the infection). Cell type and time point are not known. Source material: PBMCs or a T cell subset sorted from them (not recorded which). In nucleotides, the CDR3 is TGTGCCAGCCCCCCAACCCGGGCTAATACCTACAATGAGCAGTTCTTC. Translated, it gives CASPPTRANTYNEQFF.